What follows describes a single TCR beta chain. The antigen remains undetermined. The study drew its donors from healthy HIV-negative adults without recent acute infections or vaccinations. The data derive from a study of shared clonotypes between healthy human individuals. Study-level results: The study found about 5.1% of naive CD4 clonotypes shared across several donors.

The V and J ends lost 5 bases and 5 bases, in that order; junction bases with no gene match: 12. The CDR3 has 15 amino acids. Germline-derived CDR1 and CDR2 are SGHTA and FQGNSA. As handled by the study authors: ImmunoSEQ junction-only sequences lacked quality scores, so their filtering differed. The method was immunoSEQ multiplex PCR; TCRdb's version includes in-frame clones alone and lacks a portion of them. From that table come the V and J calls and clone size; the DNA was used to work out D and trimming. This repertoire shows approximately 980,000 clones, roughly 72% found once; its top ten account for over 1.3%.

The sequence was obtained from a man aged 18 to 29 in good health. Sequencing was carried out using memory CD4+ T cells sorted from blood. As to subset: CD45RA-negative fraction. This chain uses TRBV7-2 with TRBJ2-7, with 7 positions matching TRBD2. The CDR3 reads CASSPGSGGTHEQYF. Here the CDR3 DNA reads TGTGCCAGCAGCCCGGGCTCGGGGGGAACCCACGAGCAGTACTTC.